A single sample is the source of the 7 T cell receptor beta chains below, sequenced in a study of shared T cell receptors in the human thymus (dated by TCRdb to 2020 to 2022). The library was built by means of the immunoSEQ multiplex PCR assay. TCRdb retrieved this table from immuneACCESS and kept in-frame rearrangements only. Not all clones are present; in checked studies, unresolved V genes account for under half, and no reason is known for the remainder. This sample comprises over 350,000 clones, more than 85% of them detected only once. Approximately 0.018% of the sample goes to the ten largest clones. Sequenced: thymocytes. These TCRs come from a human donor.

The chain couples TRBV28 to TRBJ2-7, with a possible D match to TRBD2 (5 bases). The length of the CDR3 is 16 residues. Germline CDR1 and CDR2: MDHEN and SYDVKM. Trimming cost V 6 bases and J 9 bases, with 27 bases left between them. The CDR3 is CASSPGVYEGGFGQYF. The CDR3 nucleotides are TGTGCCAGCAGCCCCGGAGTCTACGAGGGCGGGTTTGGGCAGTACTTC.

V gene TRBV6-5 combines with J gene TRBJ1-3; D gene unclear. Germline CDR1 and CDR2: MNHEY and SVGAGI. Between the trimmed V and J ends, which lost 2 bases and 0 bases, there was a span of 8 bases. The CDR3 has 15 residues. This chain's CDR3 is CASSYRGDSGNTIYF. In DNA, the CDR3 is TGTGCCAGCAGTTACAGAGGAGACTCTGGAAACACCATATATTTT.

V is TRBV5-1 and J is TRBJ1-2; D possibly corresponds to TRBD1 (6 bases). Germline loops: CDR1 SGHRS, CDR2 YFSETQ. The ends were cut back, 0 bases at V and 1 base at J, with 25 bases in the middle. The CDR3 runs to 20 residues. The CDR3 nucleotides are TGCGCCAGCAGCTTGGAGGGCGGAGCCACAGGGCAAGAAGTTAACTATGGCTACACCTTC. This gives the protein CASSLEGGATGQEVNYGYTF.

V is TRBV4-3 and J is TRBJ2-1; possible D gene TRBD2, 5 bases. The germline gives CDR1 LGHNA, CDR2 YSLEER. V was pared by 4 bases and J by 7 bases, with 14 bases between. The CDR3 has 14 amino acids. This CDR3 reads CASSPQWELNEQFF. The DNA for the CDR3 is TGCGCCAGCAGCCCCCAGTGGGAGTTGAATGAGCAGTTCTTC.

This chain joins TRBV7-3 and TRBJ1-1, with D unresolved. Germline V gene lookup returns CDR1 SGHTA and CDR2 FQGTGA. V lost 5 bases and J 7 bases, leaving 17 bases between the germline ends. The CDR3 is 14 amino acids. CDR3 protein: CASSPDYGIDEAFF. In nucleotides, the CDR3 is TGTGCCAGCAGCCCAGACTACGGCATTGATGAAGCTTTCTTT.

The chain carries TRBV4-1 and TRBJ1-1; D gene uncertain. CDR1 and CDR2 (germline): MGHRA, YSYEKL. The V end lost 3 bases, the J end lost 7 bases, and 18 bases lay between the germline ends. The length of the CDR3 is 15 residues. The CDR3 loop reads CASSHANSRPVEAFF. The CDR3 DNA follows: TGCGCCAGCAGCCACGCCAATTCCAGGCCCGTTGAAGCTTTCTTT.

The J gene is TRBJ2-2, the V gene TRBV28; D is perhaps TRBD1 (5 bases). The CDR3 extends over 15 amino acids. Trimming took off 1 base at V and 4 bases at J, with 10 bases between the two ends. CDR1 and CDR2 from the germline V gene are MDHEN and SYDVKM. The CDR3 is CASSLYAGCTGELFF. The CDR3 bases are TGTGCCAGCAGTTTATATGCAGGGTGCACCGGGGAGCTGTTTTTT.